This entry lists 18 T cell receptor beta chains sequenced from one sample in a study of blood T cell repertoires in COVID-19. Produced via immunoSEQ multiplex PCR; TCRdb's table is partial and in-frame only. The table shows about 85,000 clones, with around 80% occurring only once. Material: peripheral blood. Receptor source: a human donor in a cohort sampled during active COVID-19.

The chain links TRBV6-5 to TRBJ1-2; D possibly corresponds to TRBD1 (5 bases). CDR1 MNHEY and CDR2 SVGAGI come from the germline V gene. This CDR3 is 14 amino acids long. Trimming shortened V by 6 bases and J by 4 bases, and 15 bases separated the two germline ends. The chain's CDR3 is CASSGGPTVYGYTF. The CDR3 DNA follows: TGTGCCAGCAGCGGGGGACCGACAGTCTATGGCTACACCTTC.

The V call is TRBV3-1 (or the pseudogene TRBV3-2), the J call TRBJ2-3; TRBD2 matches at 13 bases. The CDR3 runs to 15 residues. Trimming cost V 3 bases and J 5 bases; bases outside gene matches: 2. Germline loops: CDR1 LGHDT, CDR2 YNNKEL (reference sequence). CDR3 coding DNA: TGTGCCAGCAGCCACTGGACTAGCGGGGGAGATACGCAGTATTTT. It translates to CASSHWTSGGDTQYF.

The chain has TRBV5-5 and TRBJ1-2; 7 bases fit TRBD1. Germline V gene data show CDR1 as SGHKS and CDR2 as YYEKEE (reference sequence). The junction had 9 bases not matched to a gene; V was cut back by 4 bases and J by 6 bases. The CDR3 extends over 14 amino acids. Here the CDR3 DNA reads TGTGCCAGCAGCCCTACGGGTGGGACAGATGGCTACACCTTC. This sequence encodes CASSPTGGTDGYTF. The full variable domain, its missing parts supplied by reference TRBV5-5 and TRBJ1-2, is DAGVTQSPTHLIKTRGQQVTLRCSPISGHKSVSWYQQVLGQGPQFIFQYYEKEERGRGNFPDRFSARQFPNYSSELNVNALLLGDSALYLCASSPTGGTDGYTFGSGTRLTVV.

V gene TRBV19 combines with J gene TRBJ2-1, with TRBD2 matching over 8 bases. V was clipped by 2 bases and J by 4 bases; unmatched bases: 4. Germline values: CDR1 LNHDA, CDR2 SQIVND (reference sequence). This CDR3 spans 15 amino acids. The CDR3 reads CASSIRLALYNEQFF. In DNA form, the CDR3 reads TGTGCCAGTAGTATACGACTAGCGCTATACAATGAGCAGTTCTTC.

The J gene is TRBJ2-1, the V gene TRBV12-5, with 10 positions matching TRBD2. The germline CDR1 and CDR2 sequences are LGHNT and FRNRAP. After removal of 0 bases from V and 5 bases from J, the junction contained 4 bases not matched to a gene. The CDR3 covers 16 residues. The CDR3: CASGLVAGGSHNEQFF. The CDR3 DNA is TGTGCTAGTGGTTTGGTAGCGGGGGGGAGCCACAATGAGCAGTTCTTC.

The CDR3 protein is CSAQQGAEAFF. In nucleotides, the CDR3 is TGCAGCGCTCAACAGGGGGCTGAAGCTTTCTTT. V usage is TRBV29-1 and J usage is TRBJ1-1, with 8 bases lining up with TRBD1. Germline lookup yields CDR1 SQVTM and CDR2 ANQGSEA. Germline trimming cut 7 bases from V and 6 bases from J; bases unmatched to any gene: 4. The CDR3 runs to 11 residues. Complete variable domain (other parts from reference TRBV29-1 and TRBJ1-1): SAVISQKPSRDICQRGTSLTIQCQVDSQVTMMFWYRQQPGQSLTLIATANQGSEATYESGFVIDKFPISRPNLTFSTLTVSNMSPEDSSIYLCSAQQGAEAFFGQGTRLTVV.

J is TRBJ1-3 and V is TRBV15; no definite D call. Trimming left V 0 bases short and J 3 bases short, with 6 bases between. In germline, CDR1 is LNHNV, CDR2 YYDKDF (reference sequence). This CDR3 contains 14 residues. The CDR3, as DNA: TGTGCCACCAGCAGAGAAATAGATGGAAACACCATATATTTT. It specifies CATSREIDGNTIYF.

This sequence joins TRBV9 and TRBJ1-4; TRBD1 agrees at 7 bases. The J segment lost 5 bases and the V segment lost 2 bases, leaving 3 bases of the junction unmatched. CDR3 size: 14 residues. CDR1 SGDLS and CDR2 YYNGEE come from the germline V gene. CDR3 DNA: TGTGCCAGCAGCGTCGGGACAGTCAATGAAAAACTGTTTTTT. Translated, it gives CASSVGTVNEKLFF.

The chain recombines TRBV7-9 with TRBJ1-6; 10 positions match TRBD1. Per germline, CDR1 SEHNR and CDR2 FQNEAQ (reference sequence). Trimming removed 6 bases from V and 6 bases from J; junction bases left unmatched: 5. CDR3 length equals 15 residues. The CDR3 region has the DNA TGTGCCAGCAGGGATCGGACAGGGGGTAATTCACCCCTCCACTTT. Its translation is CASRDRTGGNSPLHF.

V gene TRBV19 combines with J gene TRBJ1-4; D remains unclear. Germline V gives CDR1 LNHDA, CDR2 SQIVND (reference sequence). The CDR3 runs 13 residues. V dropped 8 bases and J dropped 5 bases, with 12 bases sitting between them. For the CDR3, the DNA is TGTGCCAGTCTGGAACAGTACAATGAAAAACTGTTTTTT. It specifies CASLEQYNEKLFF.

The genes are TRBV5-1 and TRBJ1-6; 7 nucleotides align to TRBD1. The V and J ends lost 3 bases and 6 bases, in that order; junction bases with no gene match: 3. Germline CDR1 and CDR2: SGHRS and YFSETQ. This CDR3 has 14 amino acids. Here the CDR3 DNA reads TGCGCCAGCAGCTGGGACAGTCGTAATTCACCCCTCCACTTT. Its translation is CASSWDSRNSPLHF.

This chain uses TRBV27 with TRBJ2-3; D ambiguous. Germline V gene sequence: CDR1 MNHEY, CDR2 SMNVEV (reference sequence). With 5 bases removed from V and 0 bases from J, the gap between germline ends came to 9 bases. The CDR3 contains 14 residues. CDR3 amino acids: CASSPTTSTDTQYF. For the CDR3, the DNA is TGTGCCAGCAGTCCCACGACTAGCACAGATACGCAGTATTTT.

V gene TRBV4-1 combines with J gene TRBJ2-4; 13 bases agree with TRBD2. From germline, CDR1 is MGHRA and CDR2 YSYEKL. The CDR3 length is 20 residues. V gave up 5 bases and J gave up 2 bases; unmatched junction bases: 15. CDR3 nucleotides: TGCGCCAGCAGCTACCGACTAGCGGGGGGCCTCGGGGTTACCAAAAACATTCAGTACTTC. It translates to CASSYRLAGGLGVTKNIQYF.

This chain connects TRBV5-1 to TRBJ2-2, with D uncertain. This CDR3 region has 15 residues. Trimming pared 2 bases from V and 1 base from J, leaving 9 bases between. CDR1 is SGHRS, CDR2 YFSETQ, per germline. Written as DNA, the CDR3 is TGCGCCAGCAGCTTTACTCCCGGGAACACCGGGGAGCTGTTTTTT. This gives the protein CASSFTPGNTGELFF.

This clone was seen once. The J gene is TRBJ2-3, the V gene TRBV7-9; 11 bases are shared with TRBD2. The CDR3 contains 15 residues. The junction had 6 bases not matched to a gene; V was cut back by 4 bases and J by 6 bases. Looked up from germline, CDR1 is SEHNR and CDR2 is FQNEAQ (reference sequence). The CDR3 nucleotides read TGTGCCAGCAGCTCACTAGCGGGGGACGTGGATACGCAGTATTTT. It codes for CASSSLAGDVDTQYF.

V and J are TRBV4-2 and TRBJ2-7, with D possibly matching TRBD2 (6 bases). The germline gives CDR1 LGHNA, CDR2 YNFKEQ. The CDR3 is 16 amino acids. Between the trimmed V and J ends, which lost 0 bases and 2 bases, there was a span of 14 bases. As DNA, the CDR3 is TGTGCCAGCAGCCAAGATCTGGATAGCGGAACCTACGAGCAGTACTTC. Translation gives CASSQDLDSGTYEQYF.

The chain's CDR3 is CASSQIGTSGSTDTQYF. CDR3 bases: TGTGCCAGCAGCCAAATTGGGACTAGCGGAAGCACAGATACGCAGTATTTT. This chain joins TRBV14 and TRBJ2-3; 11 nucleotides align to TRBD2. CDR1 SGHDN and CDR2 FVKESK come from the germline V gene. J was trimmed by 0 bases and V by 2 bases; bases with no gene match: 4. CDR3 length: 17 amino acids.

About this clone itself: The same CDR3 arises from other DNA sequences in this sample as well. The chain links TRBV27 to TRBJ2-1, with 9 bases lining up with TRBD2. The germline V gene has CDR1 MNHEY and CDR2 SMNVEV (reference sequence). J gave up 10 bases and V 3 bases, and 10 bases lay outside the gene matches. This CDR3 region has 15 residues. The CDR3 bases are TGTGCCAGCAGTTTCGCGCGGGGGGGCCGGGGGGAGCAGTTCTTC. It codes for CASSFARGGRGEQFF.